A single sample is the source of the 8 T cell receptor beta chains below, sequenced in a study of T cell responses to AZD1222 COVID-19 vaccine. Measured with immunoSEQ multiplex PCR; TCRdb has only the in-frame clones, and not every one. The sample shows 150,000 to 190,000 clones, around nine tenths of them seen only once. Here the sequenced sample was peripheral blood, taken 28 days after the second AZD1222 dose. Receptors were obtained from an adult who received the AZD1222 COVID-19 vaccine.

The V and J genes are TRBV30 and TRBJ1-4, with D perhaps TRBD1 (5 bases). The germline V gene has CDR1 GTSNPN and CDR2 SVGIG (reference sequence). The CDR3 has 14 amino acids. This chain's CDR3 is CAWGLNPRREKLFF. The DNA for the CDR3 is TGTGCATGGGGACTCAATCCCAGAAGGGAAAAACTGTTTTTT. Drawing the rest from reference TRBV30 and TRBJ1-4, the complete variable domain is SQTIHQWPATLVQPVGSPLSLECTVEGTSNPNLYWYRQAAGRGLQLLFYSVGIGQISSEVPQNLSASRPQDRQFILSSKKLLLSDSGFYLCAWGLNPRREKLFFGSGTQLSVL.

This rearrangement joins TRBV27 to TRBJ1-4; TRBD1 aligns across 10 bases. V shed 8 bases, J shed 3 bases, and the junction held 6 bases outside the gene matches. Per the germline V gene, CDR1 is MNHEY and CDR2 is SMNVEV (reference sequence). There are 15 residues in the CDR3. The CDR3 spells CASGDRGQANEKLFF. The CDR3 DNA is TGTGCCAGCGGAGACAGGGGGCAGGCTAATGAAAAACTGTTTTTT. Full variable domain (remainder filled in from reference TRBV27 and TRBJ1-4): EAQVTQNPRYLITVTGKKLTVTCSQNMNHEYMSWYRQDPGLGLRQIYYSMNVEVTDKGDVPEGYKVSRKEKRNFPLILESPSPNQTSLYFCASGDRGQANEKLFFGSGTQLSVL.

The CDR3 protein is CASWGPGAQNTEAFF. The DNA of the CDR3 is TGTGCCAGTTGGGGGCCGGGGGCCCAGAACACTGAAGCTTTCTTT. The chain employs TRBV19 and TRBJ1-1, with a weak D call TRBD1 (6 bases). Trimming shortened V by 8 bases and J by 1 base, and 17 bases separated the two germline ends. From germline, CDR1 is LNHDA and CDR2 SQIVND (reference sequence). The CDR3 is 15 amino acids.

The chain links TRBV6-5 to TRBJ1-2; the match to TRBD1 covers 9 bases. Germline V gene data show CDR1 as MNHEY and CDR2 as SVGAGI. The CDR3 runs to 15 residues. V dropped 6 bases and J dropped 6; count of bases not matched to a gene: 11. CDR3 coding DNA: TGTGCCAGCAGCAGACTGGGACAGGGTGAGGATGGCTACACCTTC. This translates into CASSRLGQGEDGYTF.

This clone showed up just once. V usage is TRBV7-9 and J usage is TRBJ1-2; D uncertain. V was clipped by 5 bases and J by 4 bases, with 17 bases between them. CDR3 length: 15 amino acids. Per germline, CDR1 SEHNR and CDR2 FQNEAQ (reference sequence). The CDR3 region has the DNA TGTGCCAGCAGCGGAGTAGGTGGCGGAGGCTATGGCTACACCTTC. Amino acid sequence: CASSGVGGGGYGYTF.

CDR3 sequence reads: CASSLKRPSGGYEQYF. DNA for the CDR3: TGTGCCAGCAGTTTAAAGAGACCGAGCGGGGGCTACGAGCAGTACTTC. The chain has TRBV27 and TRBJ2-7, with 8 bases that match TRBD2. CDR3 size: 16 residues. The germline gives CDR1 MNHEY, CDR2 SMNVEV (reference sequence). V gave up 2 bases and J gave up 3 bases; unmatched junction bases: 9.

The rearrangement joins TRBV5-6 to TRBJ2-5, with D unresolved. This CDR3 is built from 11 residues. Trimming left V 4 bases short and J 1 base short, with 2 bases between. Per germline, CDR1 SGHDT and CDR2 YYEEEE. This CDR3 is CASSLQETQYF. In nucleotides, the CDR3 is TGTGCCAGCAGCCTCCAAGAGACCCAGTACTTC.

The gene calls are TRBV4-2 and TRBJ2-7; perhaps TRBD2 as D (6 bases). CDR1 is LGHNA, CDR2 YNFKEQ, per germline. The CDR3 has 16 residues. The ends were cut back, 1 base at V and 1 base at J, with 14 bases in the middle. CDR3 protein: CASSQATGSLSYEQYF. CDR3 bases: TGTGCCAGCAGCCAAGCTACCGGGAGCTTATCCTACGAGCAGTACTTC.